A selection of T cell receptor beta chains follows, all from one sample in a study of T cell responses to AZD1222 COVID-19 vaccine. The repertoire was sequenced with immunoSEQ multiplex PCR; TCRdb's copy has only in-frame clones and lacks some. This table has tens of thousands of clones, roughly 91% appearing once. The source material was peripheral blood, sampled on day 0 of AZD1222 vaccination. Receptors were obtained from an adult in good health. The CDR3 runs from the conserved cysteine through the conserved F or W. Fields, in order: clone size, V gene, D gene, J gene, CDR3 protein, CDR3 DNA. The D gene is left open where the match is weak. Size is omitted from some rows. Given values are once, few, many or a class for expanded clones.

.	TRBV6-5	TRBD1	TRBJ1-2	CASNNRGYGGYTF	TGTGCCAGCAATAACAGGGGATATGGTGGCTACACCTTC
.	TRBV5-1	TRBD1	TRBJ2-5	CASSLAGTGVETQYF	TGCGCCAGCAGCTTGGCCGGGACAGGGGTGGAGACCCAGTACTTC
.	TRBV6-5	TRBD1	TRBJ2-3	CASTLTGDSTDTQYF	TGTGCCAGCACCCTAACAGGGGATTCCACAGATACGCAGTATTTT
.	TRBV5-5	.	TRBJ2-3	CASSYNQRGDTQYF	TGTGCCAGCAGCTACAACCAAAGGGGGGATACGCAGTATTTT
.	TRBV6-2/TRBV6-3	TRBD1	TRBJ1-6	CASSYTGVRSPLHF	TGTGCCAGCAGTTACACAGGGGTTAGATCACCCCTCCACTTT
.	TRBV3-1/TRBV3-2	TRBD1	TRBJ1-6	CASSPTQGGYSPLHF	TGTGCCAGCAGCCCGACGCAAGGGGGCTACTCACCCCTCCACTTT
.	TRBV19	.	TRBJ1-1	CASSGWQNTEAFF	TGTGCCAGTAGTGGGTGGCAGAACACTGAAGCTTTCTTT
.	TRBV7-8	.	TRBJ2-7	CASSFGGREQYF	TGTGCCAGCAGCTTTGGTGGGCGCGAGCAGTACTTC
few	TRBV19	.	TRBJ2-7	CASSMRDSSYEQYF	TGTGCCAGTAGTATGCGGGACAGCTCCTACGAGCAGTACTTC
.	TRBV9	TRBD2	TRBJ2-1	CASSVDGAGGHNEQFF	TGTGCCAGCAGCGTAGATGGGGCGGGGGGACATAATGAGCAGTTCTTC
.	TRBV6-2/TRBV6-3	TRBD1	TRBJ1-4	CASSPGQEGEKLFF	TGTGCCAGCAGCCCGGGACAGGAGGGAGAAAAACTGTTTTTT
.	TRBV7-3	.	TRBJ1-3	CASSRRAKVPGNTIYF	TGTGCCAGCAGCCGCCGGGCGAAAGTCCCTGGAAACACCATATATTTT
.	TRBV30	.	TRBJ2-1	CAWSGDRNYNEQFF	TGTGCCTGGAGCGGAGACAGAAACTACAATGAGCAGTTCTTC
.	TRBV6-6	TRBD1	TRBJ1-2	CASSPRDRGYGYTF	TGTGCCAGCAGTCCGCGGGACAGGGGCTATGGCTACACCTTC
once	TRBV15	.	TRBJ1-2	CATSRDSNYGYTF	TGTGCCACCAGCAGAGACTCTAACTATGGCTACACCTTC
.	TRBV19	.	TRBJ1-1	CASRDSGKGTEAFF	TGTGCCAGTAGGGACTCAGGGAAAGGGACTGAAGCTTTCTTT
.	TRBV2	TRBD1	TRBJ2-1	CASSLTDRGPRQFF	TGTGCCAGCAGCCTAACTGACAGGGGCCCTCGGCAGTTCTTC
.	TRBV7-2	.	TRBJ2-7	CASSLGGQRSYEQYF	TGTGCCAGCAGCTTGGGGGGTCAGCGCTCCTACGAGCAGTACTTC
.	TRBV3-1/TRBV3-2	.	TRBJ1-2	CASSQVPGARGYTF	TGTGCCAGCAGCCAAGTGCCAGGGGCACGCGGCTACACCTTC
.	TRBV7-3	.	TRBJ1-3	CASSDTGLGTGNTIYF	TGTGCCAGCAGCGATACAGGGTTGGGGACTGGAAACACCATATATTTT
once	TRBV29-1	.	TRBJ1-2	CSVDTTLNYGYTF	TGCAGCGTGGACACTACCCTTAACTATGGCTACACCTTC
.	TRBV5-1	.	TRBJ1-1	CASSSRQVGLNTEAFF	TGCGCCAGCAGCTCTCGACAGGTTGGATTGAACACTGAAGCTTTCTTT
.	TRBV3-1/TRBV3-2	TRBD2	TRBJ2-3	CASSASGGSTDTQYF	TGTGCCAGCAGCGCTAGCGGGGGTAGCACAGATACGCAGTATTTT
.	TRBV5-1	.	TRBJ1-3	CASSLSTYSGNTIYF	TGCGCCAGCAGCTTGAGTACCTACTCTGGAAACACCATATATTTT
.	TRBV15	.	TRBJ1-5	CATSRDPGGEAQHF	TGTGCCACCAGCAGAGATCCGGGGGGAGAAGCCCAGCATTTT
few	TRBV20-1	TRBD1	TRBJ1-1	CSVTGTDKAFF	TGCAGTGTCACCGGGACAGACAAAGCTTTCTTT